Listed here is a single TCR beta chain. This CDR3 is also generated by other DNA sequences in the sample. Authors' analysis steps: Reference gene primer amplification yielded estimated nucleated cell counts. Data came from immunoSEQ multiplex PCR; TCRdb stores just in-frame clones and leaves some out. The DNA gave D and trimming, while V, J and clone size come from that table. This repertoire shows some 160,000 clones, approximately 81% found once; its top ten account for approximately 8.4%. The sample is drawn from a study of blood T cell repertoires in COVID-19. The clonotype originates from a woman between 50 and 59 years old who had recovered from COVID-19. Material: PBMCs or T cells enriched from blood (not recorded which).

DNA of the CDR3: TGTGCCAGCAGTCTACAGGGGAGCACTGAAGCTTTCTTT. This sequence encodes CASSLQGSTEAFF. The chain joins TRBV12-3 or TRBV12-4 to TRBJ1-1; 7 bases map to TRBD1. The CDR3 has 13 amino acids. V was pared by 5 bases and J by 4 bases, with 4 bases of the junction left unmatched.